The sequence of this TCR beta chain was determined in a study of blood T cell repertoires in COVID-19. In the authors' methods: How many nucleated cells were present was estimated from reference gene primer amplification. Only in-frame clones appear in the TCRdb table, and some are missing; sequencing was by immunoSEQ multiplex PCR. V and J calls and clone size are as listed in that table; D and trimming were resolved from the DNA. The sample lists 200,000 to 250,000 clones, 75% to 85% occurring once. This CDR3 has 15 residues. The ends were cut back, 4 bases at V and 2 bases at J, with 13 bases in the middle. Germline lookup yields CDR1 SNHLY and CDR2 FYNNEI.

The chain carries TRBV2 and TRBJ2-3; D uncertain. The sequenced sample was peripheral blood. The clonotype comes from a man between 50 and 59 years old with active or convalescent COVID-19. The DNA for the CDR3 is TGTGCCAGCAGTGCTGACATGACGGTCACAGATACGCAGTATTTT. This translates into CASSADMTVTDTQYF.